The rows below give T cell receptor beta chains drawn from one sample of a study of graft-versus-host responses after intestinal transplantation. No cognate antigen is known for these TCRs. Only in-frame clones appear in the TCRdb table, and some are missing; sequencing was by immunoSEQ multiplex PCR. The sample includes about 130,000 clones, more than 90% of them seen just once. The material sequenced was unstimulated CD4+ T cells sorted from spleen or lymph node cells, taken before intestinal transplant. Receptors were obtained from a human donor who received an intestinal transplant. The CDR3 runs from the conserved cysteine through the conserved F or W. The order of the fields is J gene, D gene, V gene, clone size, CDR3 protein, CDR3 DNA. The D gene is left open where the match is weak. Clone size, where shown, is once, few, many, or a class for clones that have expanded.

J gene: TRBJ2-7
D gene: -
V gene: TRBV2
clone size: few
CDR3 protein: CASKTGSYEQYF
CDR3 DNA: TGTGCCAGCAAAACAGGCAGCTACGAGCAGTACTTC

J gene: TRBJ1-4
D gene: TRBD1
V gene: TRBV6-6
clone size: -
CDR3 protein: CASTLKNRGGEKLFF
CDR3 DNA: TGTGCCAGCACCCTTAAGAACAGGGGTGGAGAAAAACTGTTTTTT

J gene: TRBJ2-3
D gene: -
V gene: TRBV11-1
clone size: -
CDR3 protein: CASGRAGANTDTQYF
CDR3 DNA: TGTGCCAGCGGTCGGGCGGGGGCCAACACAGATACGCAGTATTTT

J gene: TRBJ1-2
D gene: -
V gene: TRBV7-2
clone size: few
CDR3 protein: CASIPGAFDYGYTF
CDR3 DNA: TGTGCCAGCATCCCAGGGGCATTCGACTATGGCTACACCTTC

J gene: TRBJ2-7
D gene: TRBD1
V gene: TRBV28
clone size: -
CDR3 protein: CASSSQGSASYEQYF
CDR3 DNA: TGTGCCAGCAGTTCACAGGGGTCTGCCAGCTACGAGCAGTACTTC

J gene: TRBJ2-1
D gene: -
V gene: TRBV10-3
clone size: once
CDR3 protein: CAISESVGYLNEQFF
CDR3 DNA: TGTGCCATCAGTGAGTCGGTGGGGTATCTAAATGAGCAGTTCTTC

J gene: TRBJ2-2
D gene: -
V gene: TRBV21-1
clone size: -
CDR3 protein: CASSKAEGNTGELFF
CDR3 DNA: TGTGCCAGCAGCAAAGCAGAAGGGAACACCGGGGAGCTGTTTTTT

J gene: TRBJ1-3
D gene: TRBD1
V gene: TRBV6-5
clone size: -
CDR3 protein: CAIDRDLSGNTIYF
CDR3 DNA: TGTGCCATCGACAGGGATCTGTCTGGAAACACCATATATTTT

J gene: TRBJ1-2
D gene: TRBD1
V gene: TRBV5-4
clone size: -
CDR3 protein: CASSLTGGGYGYTF
CDR3 DNA: TGTGCCAGCAGCTTGACAGGGGGCGGGTATGGCTACACCTTC

J gene: TRBJ2-3
D gene: TRBD2
V gene: TRBV9
clone size: -
CDR3 protein: CASSVAGSGGVTDTQYF
CDR3 DNA: TGTGCCAGCAGCGTAGCTGGTAGCGGGGGTGTTACAGATACGCAGTATTTT

J gene: TRBJ2-6
D gene: TRBD1
V gene: TRBV6-5
clone size: once
CDR3 protein: CAIGTGLTGANVLTF
CDR3 DNA: TGTGCCATCGGGACAGGGCTAACTGGGGCCAACGTCCTGACTTTC

J gene: TRBJ1-2
D gene: -
V gene: TRBV19
clone size: -
CDR3 protein: CASRDPREGYGGYTF
CDR3 DNA: TGTGCCAGTAGGGACCCAAGGGAGGGCTACGGCGGCTACACCTTC

J gene: TRBJ2-7
D gene: TRBD2
V gene: TRBV5-5
clone size: -
CDR3 protein: CASSRATSAYEQYF
CDR3 DNA: TGTGCCAGCAGCCGAGCCACTAGCGCCTACGAGCAGTACTTC

J gene: TRBJ2-1
D gene: TRBD2
V gene: TRBV9
clone size: -
CDR3 protein: CASSLAGGRGEQFF
CDR3 DNA: TGTGCCAGCAGCCTAGCGGGGGGGCGGGGTGAGCAGTTCTTC

J gene: TRBJ1-6
D gene: -
V gene: TRBV27
clone size: -
CDR3 protein: CASSFKGRSSYNSPLHF
CDR3 DNA: TGTGCCAGCAGTTTTAAGGGGCGCAGCTCCTATAATTCACCCCTCCACTTT

J gene: TRBJ2-7
D gene: -
V gene: TRBV5-1
clone size: -
CDR3 protein: CASSLTVPTYEQYF
CDR3 DNA: TGCGCCAGCAGCTTGACAGTTCCTACCTACGAGCAGTACTTC

J gene: TRBJ1-1
D gene: -
V gene: TRBV28
clone size: -
CDR3 protein: CASREHLRGAEAFF
CDR3 DNA: TGTGCCAGCAGGGAACACCTCAGAGGGGCTGAAGCTTTCTTT

J gene: TRBJ2-5
D gene: TRBD2
V gene: TRBV5-1
clone size: -
CDR3 protein: CATSPEAGGRETQYF
CDR3 DNA: TGCGCCACCTCTCCCGAAGCGGGGGGGAGAGAGACCCAGTACTTC

J gene: TRBJ2-3
D gene: -
V gene: TRBV9
clone size: -
CDR3 protein: CASSVATSTDTQYF
CDR3 DNA: TGTGCCAGCAGCGTAGCTACTAGCACAGATACGCAGTATTTT

J gene: TRBJ2-3
D gene: -
V gene: TRBV2
clone size: -
CDR3 protein: CASSLSTDTQYF
CDR3 DNA: TGTGCCAGCAGTCTTAGCACAGATACGCAGTATTTT

J gene: TRBJ2-4
D gene: -
V gene: TRBV9
clone size: -
CDR3 protein: CASSETVAKNIQYF
CDR3 DNA: TGTGCCAGCAGCGAGACAGTAGCCAAAAACATTCAGTACTTC

J gene: TRBJ1-5
D gene: -
V gene: TRBV19
clone size: -
CDR3 protein: CASSGLGPGNQPQHF
CDR3 DNA: TGTGCCAGTAGTGGATTGGGACCAGGGAATCAGCCCCAGCATTTT

J gene: TRBJ1-1
D gene: -
V gene: TRBV5-1
clone size: -
CDR3 protein: CASSSGRESLNTEAFF
CDR3 DNA: TGCGCCAGCAGCTCAGGGCGGGAGTCCTTGAACACTGAAGCTTTCTTT

J gene: TRBJ2-5
D gene: -
V gene: TRBV10-3
clone size: -
CDR3 protein: CATLEQETQYF
CDR3 DNA: TGTGCCACCCTCGAACAAGAGACCCAGTACTTC